This TCR beta chain derives from a study of Graves' ophthalmopathy and Graves' hyperthyroidism. Having ophthalmopathy, the donors showed moderate-to-severe activity, CAS ≥3 and NOSPECS ≥4, with disease lasting under 3 months. Researchers took RNA transcripts and amplified TCR beta CDR3 regions from them. HTBI primers primed a first-round RT-PCR, and a second-round multiplex PCR followed. One entry per CDR3 protein results from TCRdb running MiXCR on the multiplex PCR reads. The sample holds about 48,000 distinct CDR3 sequences, 50% seen once. The CDR3 contains 14 residues. The V gene end was trimmed by 5 bases and the J gene end by 5 bases; junction bases not matched to a gene: 6. Germline V lookup: CDR1 DFQATT, CDR2 SNEGSKA (reference sequence). Points from the study as a whole: The model's ophthalmopathy progression predictions had less than 71% sensitivity and roughly 72% specificity.

As regards this clonotype: Its antigen is unidentified.

This TCR was recovered from an adult man with Graves' ophthalmopathy. The material sequenced was peripheral blood. The chain uses TRBV20-1 and TRBJ2-3; 11 bases are a match to TRBD2. CDR3 coding DNA: TGCAGTGCTGATAGCGGGAGGGCTCGAGATACGCAGTATTTT. Translation gives CSADSGRARDTQYF.